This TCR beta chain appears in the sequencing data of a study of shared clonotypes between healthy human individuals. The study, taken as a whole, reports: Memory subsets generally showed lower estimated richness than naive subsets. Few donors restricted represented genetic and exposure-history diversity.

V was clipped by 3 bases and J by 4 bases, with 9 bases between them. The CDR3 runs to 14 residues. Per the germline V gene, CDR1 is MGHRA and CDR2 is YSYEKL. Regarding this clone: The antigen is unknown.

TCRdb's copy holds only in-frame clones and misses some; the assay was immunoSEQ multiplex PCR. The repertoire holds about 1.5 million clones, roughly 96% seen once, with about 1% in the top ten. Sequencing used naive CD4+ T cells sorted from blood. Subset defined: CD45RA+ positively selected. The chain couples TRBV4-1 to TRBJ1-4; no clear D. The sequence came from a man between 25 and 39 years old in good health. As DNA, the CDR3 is TGCGCCAGCAGCCAGGCAAAGCGTAATGAAAAACTGTTTTTT. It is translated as CASSQAKRNEKLFF.